These 9 T cell receptor beta chains were sequenced from one sample in a study of blood T cell repertoires in COVID-19. Only in-frame clones appear in the TCRdb table, and some are missing; sequencing was by immunoSEQ multiplex PCR. The sample lists 300,000 to 400,000 clones, approximately 87% occurring once. Input material: peripheral blood. Source of these receptors: a woman in her twenties or thirties with COVID-19, enrolled during active disease.

This clone was seen just once. The chain uses TRBV6-2 or TRBV6-3 and TRBJ1-1, with D perhaps TRBD1 (5 bases). Trimming took 6 bases from V and 1 from J, leaving 9 bases between them. Germline CDR1 reads MNHEY; CDR2 reads SVGEGT. The CDR3 loop spans 13 amino acids. The CDR3 is CASSLDKNTEAFF. The CDR3 DNA is TGTGCCAGCAGCTTGGACAAGAACACTGAAGCTTTCTTT.

V is TRBV12-5 and J is TRBJ2-5; TRBD2 is a possible D gene (5 bases). Germline V gives CDR1 LGHNT, CDR2 FRNRAP. This CDR3 is built from 16 residues. V lost 0 bases to trimming and J lost 5 bases, with 16 bases between them. CDR3 in DNA: TGTGCTAGTGGTTTGGTAGTTGCGGAGGTGGTGGAGACCCAGTACTTC. Its translation: CASGLVVAEVVETQYF.

The chain's CDR3 is CASSVSGLAYEQYF. The CDR3 nucleotides read TGTGCCAGCAGCGTGTCGGGACTAGCTTACGAGCAGTACTTC. The chain uses TRBV5-4 and TRBJ2-7; 9 bases are shared with TRBD2. The junction had 6 bases not matched to a gene; V was cut back by 4 bases and J by 4 bases. The CDR3 sequence is 14 residues long. CDR1 and CDR2 from the germline V gene are SGHNT and YYREEE (reference sequence).

The chain couples TRBV9 to TRBJ2-1; 11 nucleotides agree with TRBD2. The ends lost 0 bases at V and 5 bases at J; junction bases unmatched: 10. The CDR3 loop spans 18 amino acids. Germline CDR1 reads SGDLS; CDR2 reads YYNGEE. CDR3 sequence reads: CASSVDPGTSGPDNEQFF. The CDR3 DNA reads TGTGCCAGCAGCGTAGATCCTGGGACTAGCGGCCCCGACAATGAGCAGTTCTTC.

V gene TRBV28 combines with J gene TRBJ1-6; D perhaps matches TRBD1 (6 bases). Per the germline V gene, CDR1 is MDHEN and CDR2 is SYDVKM. V lost 6 bases and J 3 bases, leaving 12 bases between the germline ends. CDR3 length: 15 amino acids. The CDR3 loop is CASSFGQIYNSPLHF. The CDR3 DNA sequence: TGTGCCAGCAGCTTCGGACAGATCTATAATTCACCCCTCCACTTT.

The V call is TRBV5-8, the J call TRBJ2-7; D may be TRBD2 (6 bases). The V and J ends lost 4 bases and 4 bases respectively, with 12 bases between them. The CDR3 has 13 residues. Looked up from germline, CDR1 is SGHTS and CDR2 is YDEGEE. Here the CDR3 DNA reads TGTGCCAGCAGCGCGGGACTTGGGTACGAGCAGTACTTC. Translating gives CASSAGLGYEQYF.

This sequence joins TRBV5-7 and TRBJ1-2; 7 nucleotides line up with TRBD1. TRBV5-7 is an ORF; its function is uncertain. J was trimmed by 4 bases and V by 2 bases; bases with no gene match: 11. This CDR3 region has 16 residues. Here the CDR3 DNA reads TGTGCCAGCAGCTTTTCAACAGGGGAAGTTGGCTATGGCTACACCTTC. As protein: CASSFSTGEVGYGYTF.

V usage is TRBV5-1 and J usage is TRBJ1-4, with 7 bases aligning to TRBD1. In germline, CDR1 is SGHRS, CDR2 YFSETQ. Trimming at V came to 0 bases and at J to 6 bases, leaving 2 bases not matched to a gene. The CDR3 covers 14 residues. The CDR3: CASSLGQGDEKLFF. CDR3 DNA: TGCGCCAGCAGCTTGGGACAGGGTGATGAAAAACTGTTTTTT.

This clone has just one count. This rearrangement joins TRBV27 to TRBJ1-2; 9 bases map to TRBD1. Germline V lookup: CDR1 MNHEY, CDR2 SMNVEV (reference sequence). The CDR3 runs 14 residues. V trimming: 8 bases; J trimming: 5 bases; junction bases outside the gene matches: 9. The CDR3 coding sequence is TGTGCCAGCCGATCCGAGGGGACAGGGTATGGCTACACCTTC. Residues: CASRSEGTGYGYTF.